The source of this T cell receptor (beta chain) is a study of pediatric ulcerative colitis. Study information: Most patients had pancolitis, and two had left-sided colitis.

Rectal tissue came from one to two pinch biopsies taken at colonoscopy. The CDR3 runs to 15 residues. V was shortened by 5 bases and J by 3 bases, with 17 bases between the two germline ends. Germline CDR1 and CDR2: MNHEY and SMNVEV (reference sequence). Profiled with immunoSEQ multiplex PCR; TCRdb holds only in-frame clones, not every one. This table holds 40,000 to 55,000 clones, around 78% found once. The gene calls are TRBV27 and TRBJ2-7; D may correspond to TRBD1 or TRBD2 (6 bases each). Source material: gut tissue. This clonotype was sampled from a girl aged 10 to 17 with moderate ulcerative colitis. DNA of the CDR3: TGTGCCAGCAGTCCCATAGGGGGGTACAGCTACGAGCAGTACTTC. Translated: CASSPIGGYSYEQYF.